The rows below give T cell receptor beta chains drawn from one sample of a study of blood T cells in healthy people across ages. TCRdb processed the 5' RACE reads anew with MiXCR; each CDR3 protein has one entry. The sample has under 1,000,000 distinct CDR3 sequences; about 42% are singletons. Sequencing was carried out using blood. These receptors were obtained from an older man in good health. Each CDR3 is given with its conserved first and last residue. A D gene is named only where the DNA matches it firmly. Size is omitted from some rows. Given values are once, few, many or a class for expanded clones.

J: TRBJ2-1
size: many
D: .
V: TRBV7-2
CDR3: CASSLYGVNEQFF
DNA: TGTGCCAGCAGCTTATATGGGGTAAATGAGCAGTTCTTC

J: TRBJ2-7
size: .
D: .
V: TRBV25-1
CDR3: CASRGEGGSYNEQYF
DNA: TGTGCCAGCAGAGGTGAGGGAGGCTCCTACAATGAGCAGTACTTC

J: TRBJ1-2
size: .
D: .
V: TRBV12-3/TRBV12-4
CDR3: CASRTQTANYGYTF
DNA: TGTGCCAGCAGGACCCAGACCGCGAACTATGGCTACACCTTC

J: TRBJ1-2
size: .
D: .
V: TRBV4-1
CDR3: CASSQDTGATGYTF
DNA: TGCGCCAGCAGCCAAGATACCGGGGCAACCGGCTACACCTTC

J: TRBJ1-4
size: .
D: TRBD1
V: TRBV12-3/TRBV12-4
CDR3: CASSTRDRKNEKLFF
DNA: TGTGCCAGCAGTACAAGGGACAGGAAAAATGAAAAACTGTTTTTT

J: TRBJ2-3
size: once
D: TRBD2
V: TRBV5-1
CDR3: CASSSKRDGSDTQYF
DNA: TGCGCCAGCAGTTCCAAGCGGGACGGAAGTGATACGCAGTATTTT

J: TRBJ2-5
size: .
D: .
V: TRBV7-9
CDR3: CASGSPEIQETQYF
DNA: TGTGCCAGCGGCTCCCCTGAAATCCAAGAGACCCAGTACTTC

J: TRBJ2-1
size: few
D: .
V: TRBV27
CDR3: CASSFARTLGSYNEQFF
DNA: TGTGCCAGCAGTTTCGCCAGGACCTTAGGGTCCTACAATGAGCAGTTCTTC

J: TRBJ2-7
size: .
D: .
V: TRBV20-1
CDR3: CSARSAVGPYEQYF
DNA: TGCAGTGCTAGGTCGGCAGTAGGCCCCTACGAGCAGTACTTC

J: TRBJ2-1
size: .
D: TRBD2
V: TRBV28
CDR3: CASSHTSGRGGNEQFF
DNA: TGTGCCAGCAGCCATACTAGCGGGAGAGGGGGAAATGAGCAGTTCTTC

J: TRBJ2-3
size: .
D: TRBD2
V: TRBV20-1
CDR3: CSAYAGTRDTDTQYF
DNA: TGCAGTGCTTATGCCGGGACTAGGGACACAGATACGCAGTATTTT

J: TRBJ2-7
size: few
D: TRBD2
V: TRBV27
CDR3: CASSDGTSGSLAYEQYF
DNA: TGTGCCAGCAGTGACGGGACTAGCGGGAGCCTTGCCTACGAGCAGTACTTC

J: TRBJ2-5
size: .
D: .
V: TRBV10-3
CDR3: CAITQPYF
DNA: TGTGCCATCACGCAACCGTACTTC

J: TRBJ2-7
size: .
D: .
V: TRBV4-3
CDR3: CASSQERTPPNNEQYF
DNA: TGCGCCAGCAGCCAAGAGCGGACTCCTCCGAACAATGAGCAGTACTTC

J: TRBJ2-7
size: .
D: .
V: TRBV24-1
CDR3: CATSDSRGPEQYF
DNA: TGTGCCACCAGTGATTCGAGAGGACCCGAGCAGTACTTC

J: TRBJ2-2
size: .
D: .
V: TRBV12-3/TRBV12-4
CDR3: CASSPQATGELFF
DNA: TGTGCCAGCAGTCCCCAGGCGACCGGGGAGCTGTTTTTT

J: TRBJ2-7
size: few
D: TRBD2
V: TRBV12-3/TRBV12-4
CDR3: CASSSGLASERQYF
DNA: TGTGCCAGCAGTTCAGGACTAGCGTCCGAGAGGCAGTACTTC

J: TRBJ2-1
size: .
D: TRBD1
V: TRBV5-5
CDR3: CASSQDRSVWERNEQFF
DNA: TGTGCCAGCAGTCAGGACAGGAGTGTTTGGGAAAGAAATGAGCAGTTCTTC

J: TRBJ1-5
size: .
D: TRBD1
V: TRBV11-3
CDR3: CASSRQGSGQPQHF
DNA: TGTGCCAGCAGCCGACAGGGGTCCGGTCAGCCCCAGCATTTT

J: TRBJ2-7
size: few
D: .
V: TRBV7-2
CDR3: CASSSLASPVYEQYF
DNA: TGTGCCAGCAGCTCCTTAGCTTCGCCTGTGTACGAGCAGTACTTC

J: TRBJ2-7
size: .
D: TRBD2
V: TRBV25-1
CDR3: CASSALRGTYEQYF
DNA: TGTGCCAGCAGTGCCCTGCGGGGGACCTACGAGCAGTACTTC

J: TRBJ2-7
size: .
D: .
V: TRBV7-2
CDR3: CASSLGVATIYNEQYF
DNA: TGTGCCAGCAGCTTAGGAGTGGCAACTATCTACAATGAGCAGTACTTC

J: TRBJ2-3
size: few
D: .
V: TRBV5-1
CDR3: CASSLLYSGPKRDTQYF
DNA: TGCGCCAGCAGCTTGTTATATAGCGGACCAAAGCGAGATACGCAGTATTTT

J: TRBJ1-1
size: once
D: TRBD1
V: TRBV7-2
CDR3: CASSQGQSEAFF
DNA: TGTGCCAGCAGCCAGGGACAGAGTGAAGCTTTCTTT

J: TRBJ2-3
size: few
D: TRBD2
V: TRBV20-1
CDR3: CSARHLAGENTDTQYF
DNA: TGCAGTGCTAGGCACCTAGCGGGAGAAAACACAGATACGCAGTATTTT

J: TRBJ2-4
size: .
D: TRBD1
V: TRBV29-1
CDR3: CGVEEGWGQGPEEQYF
DNA: TGCGGCGTTGAAGAAGGCTGGGGACAGGGCCCCGAGGAGCAGTACTTC

J: TRBJ1-2
size: .
D: .
V: TRBV2
CDR3: CASSVGGKDGYTF
DNA: TGTGCCAGCAGTGTTGGCGGAAAGGATGGCTACACCTTC

J: TRBJ2-3
size: few
D: .
V: TRBV5-5
CDR3: CASSMRTPEGDTQYF
DNA: TGTGCCAGCAGTATGAGGACCCCAGAGGGAGATACGCAGTATTTT

J: TRBJ2-7
size: .
D: .
V: TRBV29-1
CDR3: CSARWGAKQYF
DNA: TGCAGCGCCCGTTGGGGGGCGAAGCAGTACTTC

J: TRBJ2-7
size: .
D: .
V: TRBV11-2
CDR3: CASSLESSAEQYF
DNA: TGTGCCAGCAGCTTAGAGTCTAGTGCCGAGCAGTACTTC

J: TRBJ2-1
size: once
D: TRBD2
V: TRBV9
CDR3: CASSQVGLAGDEQFF
DNA: TGTGCCAGCAGCCAGGTGGGACTAGCGGGCGATGAGCAGTTCTTC

J: TRBJ2-1
size: few
D: .
V: TRBV28
CDR3: CASRLEYNEQFF
DNA: TGTGCCAGCAGATTGGAGTACAATGAGCAGTTCTTC

J: TRBJ2-7
size: few
D: .
V: TRBV20-1
CDR3: CSAHWGGNYEQYF
DNA: TGCAGTGCCCACTGGGGCGGAAACTACGAGCAGTACTTC

J: TRBJ1-4
size: once
D: .
V: TRBV30
CDR3: CAWSHTSPIGTGKEKLFF
DNA: TGTGCCTGGAGTCACACATCTCCCATCGGGACGGGCAAAGAAAAACTGTTTTTT

J: TRBJ2-7
size: .
D: .
V: TRBV4-2
CDR3: CASSQAASFGEQYF
DNA: TGTGCCAGCAGCCAAGCGGCTAGCTTTGGCGAGCAGTACTTC

J: TRBJ1-2
size: few
D: TRBD1
V: TRBV5-1
CDR3: CASSRQGLDYGYTF
DNA: TGCGCCAGCAGCCGACAGGGATTGGACTATGGCTACACCTTC

J: TRBJ1-5
size: .
D: .
V: TRBV2
CDR3: CASSESRRGNQPRHF
DNA: TGTGCCAGCAGTGAAAGTCGCAGGGGCAATCAGCCCCGGCATTTT

J: TRBJ2-1
size: few
D: TRBD2
V: TRBV10-3
CDR3: CATTASGDYNEQFF
DNA: TGTGCCACCACAGCTAGCGGGGACTACAATGAGCAGTTCTTC

J: TRBJ2-1
size: few
D: .
V: TRBV7-8
CDR3: CASSLILASYNEQFF
DNA: TGTGCCAGCAGCTTAATTCTAGCTTCCTACAATGAGCAGTTCTTC

J: TRBJ2-6
size: .
D: TRBD1
V: TRBV18
CDR3: CASSPRDRAAGANVLTF
DNA: TGTGCCAGCTCACCAAGGGACAGGGCAGCTGGGGCCAACGTCCTGACTTTC

J: TRBJ2-1
size: few
D: .
V: TRBV12-3/TRBV12-4
CDR3: CASEFAVGEQFF
DNA: TGTGCCAGCGAGTTCGCGGTCGGGGAGCAGTTCTTC

J: TRBJ2-7
size: .
D: TRBD2
V: TRBV20-1
CDR3: CSARDLAGHYEQYF
DNA: TGCAGTGCTAGAGATCTAGCGGGTCACTACGAGCAGTACTTC

J: TRBJ2-3
size: .
D: TRBD2
V: TRBV6-6
CDR3: CASSPRREAFITDTQYF
DNA: TGTGCCAGCAGTCCCAGGCGGGAGGCCTTCATCACAGATACGCAGTATTTT

J: TRBJ2-5
size: .
D: .
V: TRBV30
CDR3: CAWSHYKINEQYF
DNA: TGTGCCTGGAGCCACTATAAAATAAATGAGCAGTACTTC

J: TRBJ2-7
size: once
D: .
V: TRBV13
CDR3: CASSRQVSREQYF
DNA: TGTGCCAGCAGCCGACAGGTTTCCCGCGAGCAGTACTTC

J: TRBJ2-5
size: few
D: TRBD1
V: TRBV29-1
CDR3: CSVAAGTDGETQYF
DNA: TGCAGCGTCGCCGCCGGGACAGATGGAGAGACCCAGTACTTC

J: TRBJ2-3
size: .
D: TRBD2
V: TRBV9
CDR3: CASSVGSGALADTQYF
DNA: TGTGCCAGCAGCGTAGGTAGCGGGGCCCTAGCAGATACGCAGTATTTT

J: TRBJ1-1
size: few
D: TRBD1
V: TRBV20-1
CDR3: CSAEQGGFTEAFF
DNA: TGCAGTGCGGAACAGGGGGGATTCACTGAAGCTTTCTTT

J: TRBJ2-1
size: .
D: TRBD2
V: TRBV3-1
CDR3: CASSQELAGGYNEQFF
DNA: TGTGCCAGCAGCCAAGAACTAGCGGGAGGGTACAATGAGCAGTTCTTC

J: TRBJ1-2
size: .
D: TRBD1
V: TRBV7-9
CDR3: CASSWTGDGYTF
DNA: TGTGCCAGCAGCTGGACAGGGGATGGCTACACCTTC

J: TRBJ2-7
size: few
D: TRBD2
V: TRBV6-5
CDR3: CASSYSRTSTYEQYF
DNA: TGTGCCAGCAGTTACTCGAGGACTAGTACCTACGAGCAGTACTTC